Listed below are T cell receptor beta chains from one sample, sequenced in a study of regulatory T cells in long-lasting Graves disease. MiXCR, applied by TCRdb to the multiplex PCR reads, yields one record per CDR3 protein. The data show 400,000 to 550,000 distinct CDR3 sequences, with more than 13% seen just once and approximately 15% held by the top ten. The sample also formed part of further work on T cells in Graves' hyperthyroidism and ophthalmopathy.

This specimen was peripheral blood mononuclear cells (PBMCs), taken at new diagnosis, from a patient treated with antithyroid drugs. The receptors derive from a woman aged 30 to 39 with Graves disease. Both conserved end residues are part of each CDR3. Clone size, where shown, is once, few, many, or a class for clones that have expanded.

abundance: many
v_gene: TRBV6-1
CDR3aa: CASSTSRSTDTQYF

abundance: .
v_gene: TRBV7-9
CDR3aa: CASSFLARNTGELFF

abundance: many
v_gene: TRBV20-1
CDR3aa: CSARTGATGNTIYF

abundance: many
v_gene: TRBV7-9
CDR3aa: CASTFGQGYNEQFF

abundance: many
v_gene: TRBV11-3
CDR3aa: CASSQLGGLANNEQFF

abundance: many
v_gene: TRBV12-3/TRBV12-4
CDR3aa: CASSLGSTSSGYTDTQYF

abundance: .
v_gene: TRBV5-6
CDR3aa: CASSLAALAANYEQYF

abundance: .
v_gene: TRBV6-5
CDR3aa: CASSYSVVSSYNEQFF

abundance: many
v_gene: TRBV11-3
CDR3aa: CASSLDDYRYEQYF

abundance: few
v_gene: TRBV7-3
CDR3aa: CASSFWGLGPSEQAYNEQFF

abundance: few
v_gene: TRBV28
CDR3aa: CASSPRGGLSGANVLTF

abundance: many
v_gene: TRBV7-8
CDR3aa: CASTPLPGVSYNEQFF

abundance: few
v_gene: TRBV19
CDR3aa: CASILSGTMNTGELFF

abundance: many
v_gene: TRBV3-1
CDR3aa: CASSPSQWRGNIQYF

abundance: .
v_gene: TRBV20-1
CDR3aa: CSAPPAGTLGGYTF

abundance: many
v_gene: TRBV7-2
CDR3aa: CASSPRQAGPQHF

abundance: few
v_gene: TRBV10-1
CDR3aa: CASSESGDFKDEQFF

abundance: .
v_gene: TRBV9
CDR3aa: CASSVYGVGTEAFF

abundance: .
v_gene: TRBV9
CDR3aa: CASSLTISSYNEQFF

abundance: many
v_gene: TRBV7-8
CDR3aa: CASSLVAATNEKLFF

abundance: .
v_gene: TRBV4-1
CDR3aa: CASSGPRAKNIQYF

abundance: few
v_gene: TRBV5-1
CDR3aa: CASSWSTATGELFF

abundance: many
v_gene: TRBV24-1
CDR3aa: CATRTPWTGHNQPQHF

abundance: many
v_gene: TRBV3-1
CDR3aa: CAISGGTEQFF

abundance: many
v_gene: TRBV3-1
CDR3aa: CASSQDSGTSGNNEQFF

abundance: many
v_gene: TRBV11-2
CDR3aa: CASSPGTFGTISGNTIYF

abundance: few
v_gene: TRBV19
CDR3aa: CASSIEAGGYGGELFF